One and the same sample provided the 16 T cell receptor beta chains below, sequenced in a study of shared clonotypes between healthy human individuals. Some clones are missing from TCRdb's copy, which holds only in-frame ones; the method was immunoSEQ multiplex PCR. The data show under 1,100,000 clones, with approximately 76% seen just once and approximately 1.3% held by the top ten. Sequences were obtained from memory CD4+ T cells sorted from blood. Subset denoted: CD45RA-negative fraction. The receptors originated from a man younger than 35 in good health.

The gene calls are TRBV6-6 and TRBJ2-2, with 8 bases that match TRBD2. In germline, CDR1 is MNHNY, CDR2 SVGAGI (reference sequence). The trim removed 6 bases at V and 4 bases at J, leaving 7 bases unmatched. The CDR3 consists of 15 residues. The CDR3 region is CASSPTSGLTGELFF. CDR3 nucleotides: TGTGCCAGCAGCCCAACTAGCGGACTCACCGGGGAGCTGTTTTTT.

The V gene is TRBV6-6, the J gene TRBJ1-1; no firm D call. Trimming removed 0 bases from V and 6 bases from J, with 14 bases in between. Germline assignment: CDR1 MNHNY and CDR2 SVGAGI (reference sequence). The length of the CDR3 is 15 residues. The CDR3 spells CASSYSGFPVPEAFF. The DNA of the CDR3 is TGTGCCAGCAGTTACTCAGGGTTCCCTGTTCCTGAAGCTTTCTTT.

V usage is TRBV5-6 and J usage is TRBJ2-4; tentatively, D is TRBD2 (5 bases). CDR3 length equals 15 residues. In germline, CDR1 is SGHDT, CDR2 YYEEEE. V gave up 4 bases and J gave up 3 bases, with 14 bases separating them. CDR3 bases: TGTGCCAGCAGCCCGCTAAGGGCGGGCAAAAACATTCAGTACTTC. It codes for CASSPLRAGKNIQYF.

This chain links TRBV5-4 with TRBJ2-3; TRBD2 agrees at 9 bases. Trimming took 5 bases from V and 6 from J; bases not matched to a gene: 7. Per the germline V gene, CDR1 is SGHNT and CDR2 is YYREEE (reference sequence). The CDR3 length is 14 residues. This CDR3 reads CASRRASGTDTQYF. The CDR3 DNA reads TGTGCCAGCAGGCGGGCTAGCGGGACTGATACGCAGTATTTT.

The chain has TRBV5-1 and TRBJ2-2; a possible D gene is TRBD1 (6 bases). The CDR3 has 13 residues. V was clipped by 8 bases and J by 1 base, with 9 bases between them. Per the germline V gene, CDR1 is SGHRS and CDR2 is YFSETQ. CDR3 in DNA: TGCGCCAGTATGACAGGGAACACCGGGGAGCTGTTTTTT. Translating it yields CASMTGNTGELFF.

The chain has TRBV6-1 and TRBJ2-2; D is possibly TRBD1 (6 bases). CDR1 is MNHNS, CDR2 SASEGT, per germline. The CDR3 spans 14 residues. The germline V and J ends were trimmed by 7 bases and 0 bases, with 9 bases remaining between them. CDR3 in DNA: TGTGCCAGCAAGGGACAAGCGAACACCGGGGAGCTGTTTTTT. It specifies CASKGQANTGELFF.

This chain joins TRBV6-5 and TRBJ1-2; D call uncertain. Per the germline V gene, CDR1 is MNHEY and CDR2 is SVGAGI. The V and J ends lost 6 bases and 4 bases respectively, with 12 bases between them. This CDR3 contains 13 residues. CDR3 in amino acids: CASSPRTLYGYTF. DNA of the CDR3: TGTGCCAGCAGCCCCAGGACGCTCTATGGCTACACCTTC.

For this clone: The same CDR3 also results from other DNA sequences found in this sample. The chain carries TRBV29-1 and TRBJ2-7; 11 nucleotides align to TRBD1. This CDR3 is built from 13 residues. Per the germline V gene, CDR1 is SQVTM and CDR2 is ANQGSEA. V gave up 5 bases and J gave up 2 bases; unmatched junction bases: 2. The CDR3, as DNA: TGCAGCGTTCGGACAGGGGGCGCCTACGAGCAGTACTTC. Translating it yields CSVRTGGAYEQYF.

Only a few counts were recorded for this clone. The V call is TRBV10-3, the J call TRBJ1-2; D is uncertain. CDR1 ENHRY and CDR2 SYGVKD come from the germline V gene. The CDR3 totals 12 residues. Trimming cost V 11 bases and J 4 bases, with 14 bases left between them. The CDR3 region has the DNA TGTGCCTCGGAGGAGGGAGGCTATGGCTACACCTTC. Translated: CASEEGGYGYTF.

The chain uses TRBV5-8 and TRBJ1-1; D ambiguous. CDR1 is SGHTS, CDR2 YDEGEE, per germline. CDR3 size: 15 residues. The germline V and J ends were trimmed by 4 bases and 1 base, with 14 bases remaining between them. CDR3 DNA sequence: TGTGCCAGCAGCCCCCTGGGAGGGAGGAACACTGAAGCTTTCTTT. It yields the protein CASSPLGGRNTEAFF.

The rearrangement links TRBV14 to TRBJ2-3, with TRBD2 matching 10 bases. Germline lookup yields CDR1 SGHDN and CDR2 FVKESK. The V and J ends lost 6 bases and 1 base, in that order; junction bases with no gene match: 4. This CDR3 contains 15 residues. The CDR3 spells CASSTGTSGTDTQYF. The CDR3 nucleotides are TGTGCCAGCAGTACCGGGACTAGCGGCACAGATACGCAGTATTTT.

V is TRBV6-5 and J is TRBJ1-6, with no clear D. V lost 6 bases and J lost 7, with 16 bases in between. CDR3 length: 15 amino acids. Germline assignment: CDR1 MNHEY and CDR2 SVGAGI. The CDR3 DNA reads as TGTGCCAGCAGGGACCTTTCGGTCCGGAATTCACCCCTCCACTTT. It yields the protein CASRDLSVRNSPLHF.

With regard to this clone: This same CDR3 is encoded by further DNA sequences in the sample. The V call is TRBV5-1, the J call TRBJ1-5, with 7 bases aligning to TRBD1. The junction had 5 bases not matched to a gene; V was cut back by 1 base and J by 4 bases. Looked up from germline, CDR1 is SGHRS and CDR2 is YFSETQ. The CDR3 is 15 residues long. CDR3 in amino acids: CASSLLGGGNQPQHF. The DNA for the CDR3 is TGCGCCAGCAGCTTGTTAGGGGGCGGGAATCAGCCCCAGCATTTT.

The gene calls are TRBV7-2 and TRBJ1-5, with D possibly being TRBD1 (6 bases). Germline CDR1 and CDR2: SGHTA and FQGNSA. The CDR3 has 13 residues. The V gene lost 3 bases and the J gene lost 6 bases, with 9 bases spanning the gap. The CDR3 DNA reads TGTGCCAGCAGCTTTGAGGGGGTTCAGCCCCAGCATTTT. It yields the protein CASSFEGVQPQHF. Together with reference TRBV7-2 and TRBJ1-5, the CDR3 gives the full variable domain: GAGVSQSPSNKVTEKGKDVELRCDPISGHTALYWYRQSLGQGLEFLIYFQGNSAPDKSGLPSDRFSAERTGGSVSTLTIQRTQQEDSAVYLCASSFEGVQPQHFGDGTRLSIL.

This chain uses TRBV19 with TRBJ2-3; no clear D. The V end was cut by 2 bases, the J end by 4 bases, with 10 bases between. Per germline, CDR1 LNHDA and CDR2 SQIVND (reference sequence). There are 14 residues in the CDR3. CDR3 nucleotide sequence: TGTGCCAGTAGTATATCTGGATTTCCAGATACGCAGTATTTT. This codes for CASSISGFPDTQYF.

This chain uses TRBV14 with TRBJ2-7; 7 bases match TRBD2. Germline-derived CDR1 and CDR2 are SGHDN and FVKESK. V dropped 9 bases and J dropped 3; count of bases not matched to a gene: 11. The CDR3 consists of 14 residues. The CDR3 loop is CASRLSGDFYEQYF. CDR3 sequence (DNA): TGTGCCAGTCGGTTAAGCGGGGACTTCTACGAGCAGTACTTC.